This T cell receptor beta chain was identified during a study of CD4 T cells in relation to SARS-CoV-2 and coronaviruses. Study-level results: Culture-expanded clones reflect memory recall rather than primary priming during culture.

Cryopreserved PBMCs were CD4-enriched, then split into naive and memory cells. A note on this clone: Its antigen is as yet unknown.

TCRdb's copy holds only in-frame clones and misses some; the assay was immunoSEQ multiplex PCR. The table has tens of thousands of clones, 70% to 90% seen once. This sequence originates from an adult with COVID-19. The sequenced material came from memory CD4+ T cells from PBMCs.

The CDR3 loop reads CASSLEWGADPTNTIYF. The CDR3 region has the DNA TGTGCCAGCAGCTTAGAATGGGGGGCCGACCCGACTAACACCATATATTTT. This chain uses TRBV11-2 with TRBJ1-3; TRBD1 is a possible D gene (6 bases). Trimming left V 0 bases short and J 7 bases short, with 19 bases between. Germline V gives CDR1 SGHAT, CDR2 FQNNGV. CDR3 length: 17 residues.